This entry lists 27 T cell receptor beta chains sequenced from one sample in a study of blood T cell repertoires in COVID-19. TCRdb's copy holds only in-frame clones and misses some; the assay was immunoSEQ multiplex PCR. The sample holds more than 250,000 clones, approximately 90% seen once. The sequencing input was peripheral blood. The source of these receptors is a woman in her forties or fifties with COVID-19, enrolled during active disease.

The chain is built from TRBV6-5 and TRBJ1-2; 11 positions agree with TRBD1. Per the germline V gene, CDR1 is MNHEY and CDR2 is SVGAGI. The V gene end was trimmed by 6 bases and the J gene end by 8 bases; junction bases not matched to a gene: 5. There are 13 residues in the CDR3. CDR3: CASRSGQGGGYTF. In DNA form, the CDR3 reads TGTGCCAGCAGATCGGGACAGGGGGGAGGCTACACCTTC.

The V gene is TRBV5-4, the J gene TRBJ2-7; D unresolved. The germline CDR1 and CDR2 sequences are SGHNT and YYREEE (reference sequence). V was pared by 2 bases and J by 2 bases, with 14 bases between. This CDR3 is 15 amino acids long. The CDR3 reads CASSFDWALPYEQYF. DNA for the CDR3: TGTGCCAGCAGCTTCGATTGGGCCCTCCCCTACGAGCAGTACTTC.

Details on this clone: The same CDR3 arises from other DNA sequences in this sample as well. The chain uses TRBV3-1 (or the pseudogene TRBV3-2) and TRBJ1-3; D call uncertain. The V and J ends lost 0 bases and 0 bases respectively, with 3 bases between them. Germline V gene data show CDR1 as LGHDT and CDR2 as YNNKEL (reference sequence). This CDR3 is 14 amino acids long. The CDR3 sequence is CASSQDSSGNTIYF. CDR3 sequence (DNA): TGTGCCAGCAGCCAAGACAGCTCTGGAAACACCATATATTTT.

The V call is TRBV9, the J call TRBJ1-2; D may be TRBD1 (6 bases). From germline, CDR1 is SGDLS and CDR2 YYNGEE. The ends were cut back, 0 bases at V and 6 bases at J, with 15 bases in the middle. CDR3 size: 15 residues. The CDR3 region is CASSVEVVAGDGYTF. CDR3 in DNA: TGTGCCAGCAGCGTAGAGGTGGTGGCAGGGGATGGCTACACCTTC.

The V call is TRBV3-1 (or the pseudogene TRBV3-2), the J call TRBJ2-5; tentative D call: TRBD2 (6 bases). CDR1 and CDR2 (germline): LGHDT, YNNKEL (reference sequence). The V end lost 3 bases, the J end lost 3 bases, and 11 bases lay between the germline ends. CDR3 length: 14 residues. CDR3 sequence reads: CASSHFSGKETQYF. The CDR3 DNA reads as TGTGCCAGCAGCCATTTTAGCGGCAAAGAGACCCAGTACTTC.

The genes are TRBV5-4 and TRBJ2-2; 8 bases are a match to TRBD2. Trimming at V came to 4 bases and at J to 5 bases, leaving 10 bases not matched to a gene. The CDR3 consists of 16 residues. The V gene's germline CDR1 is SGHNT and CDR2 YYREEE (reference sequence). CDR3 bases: TGTGCCAGCAGCGCGTCGGGGGGGTGCGGGACCGGGGAGCTGTTTTTT. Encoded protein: CASSASGGCGTGELFF.

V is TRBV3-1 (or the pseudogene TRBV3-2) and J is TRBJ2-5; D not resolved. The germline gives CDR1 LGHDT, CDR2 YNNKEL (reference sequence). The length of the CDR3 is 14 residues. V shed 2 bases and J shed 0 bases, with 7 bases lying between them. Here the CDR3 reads CASSQFRNQETQYF. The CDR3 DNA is TGTGCCAGCAGCCAATTCAGGAACCAAGAGACCCAGTACTTC.

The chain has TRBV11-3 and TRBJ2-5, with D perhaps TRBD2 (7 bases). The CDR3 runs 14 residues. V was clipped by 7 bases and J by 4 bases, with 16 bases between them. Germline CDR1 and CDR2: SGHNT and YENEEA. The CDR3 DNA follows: TGTGCCAGCAACAAGGGGGGGGGAAGAGAGACCCAGTACTTC. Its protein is CASNKGGGRETQYF. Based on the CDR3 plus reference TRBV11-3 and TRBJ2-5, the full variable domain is EAGVVQSPRYKIIEKKQPVAFWCNPISGHNTLYWYLQNLGQGPELLIRYENEEAVDDSQLPKDRFSAERLKGVDSTLKIQPAELGDSAVYLCASNKGGGRETQYFGPGTRLLVL.

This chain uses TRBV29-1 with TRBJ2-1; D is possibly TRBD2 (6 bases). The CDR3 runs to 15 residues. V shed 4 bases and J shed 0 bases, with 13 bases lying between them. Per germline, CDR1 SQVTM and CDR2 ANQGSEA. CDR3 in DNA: TGCAGCGTTGTCGGGACTTCCAGCTCCTACAATGAGCAGTTCTTC. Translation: CSVVGTSSSYNEQFF.

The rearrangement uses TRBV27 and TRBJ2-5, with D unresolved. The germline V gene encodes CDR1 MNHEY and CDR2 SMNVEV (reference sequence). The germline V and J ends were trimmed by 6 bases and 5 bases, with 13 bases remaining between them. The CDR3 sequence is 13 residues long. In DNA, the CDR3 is TGTGCCAGCAGGAGCGACCCGTGGGAGACCCAGTACTTC. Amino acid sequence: CASRSDPWETQYF.

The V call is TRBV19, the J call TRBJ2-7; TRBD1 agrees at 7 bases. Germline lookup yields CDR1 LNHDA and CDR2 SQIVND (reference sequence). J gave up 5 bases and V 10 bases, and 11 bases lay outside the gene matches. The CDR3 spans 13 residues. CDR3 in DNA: TGTGCCACCCAAGACAGGGTAGTAGACGAGCAGTACTTC. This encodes CATQDRVVDEQYF.

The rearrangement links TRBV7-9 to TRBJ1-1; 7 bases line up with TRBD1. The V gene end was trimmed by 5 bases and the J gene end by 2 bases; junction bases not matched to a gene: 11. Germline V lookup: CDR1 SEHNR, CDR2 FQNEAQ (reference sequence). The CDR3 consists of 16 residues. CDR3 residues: CASSPRQGSDNTEAFF. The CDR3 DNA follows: TGTGCCAGCAGCCCCCGACAGGGATCGGATAACACTGAAGCTTTCTTT.

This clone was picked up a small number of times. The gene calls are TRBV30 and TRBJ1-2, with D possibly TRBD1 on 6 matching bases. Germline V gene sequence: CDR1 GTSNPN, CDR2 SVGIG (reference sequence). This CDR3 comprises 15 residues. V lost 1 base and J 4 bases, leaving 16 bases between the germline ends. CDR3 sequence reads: CAWSGGGQPFYGYTF. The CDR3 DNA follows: TGTGCCTGGAGTGGCGGGGGGCAGCCGTTCTATGGCTACACCTTC.

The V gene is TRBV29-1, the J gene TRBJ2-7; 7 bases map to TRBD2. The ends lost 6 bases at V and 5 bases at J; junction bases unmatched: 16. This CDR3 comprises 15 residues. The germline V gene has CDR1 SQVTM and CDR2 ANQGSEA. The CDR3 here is CSVARGPAGSHEQYF. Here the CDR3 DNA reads TGCAGCGTGGCGAGGGGCCCAGCGGGATCCCACGAGCAGTACTTC.

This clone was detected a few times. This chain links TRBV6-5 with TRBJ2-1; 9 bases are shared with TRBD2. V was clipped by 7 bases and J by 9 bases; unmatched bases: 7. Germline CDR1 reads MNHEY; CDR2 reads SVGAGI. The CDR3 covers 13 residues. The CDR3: CASTHGTSSEQFF. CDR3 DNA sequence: TGTGCCAGCACGCATGGGACTAGCAGTGAGCAGTTCTTC.

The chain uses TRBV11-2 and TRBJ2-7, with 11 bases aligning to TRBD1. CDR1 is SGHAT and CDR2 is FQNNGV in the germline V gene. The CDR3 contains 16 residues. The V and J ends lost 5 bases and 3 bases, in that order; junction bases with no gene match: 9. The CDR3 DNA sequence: TGTGCCAGCAGCCCAGCCTTGGGGACAGGGGGCTACGAGCAGTACTTC. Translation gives CASSPALGTGGYEQYF. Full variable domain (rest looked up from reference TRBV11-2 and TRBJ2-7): EAGVAQSPRYKIIEKRQSVAFWCNPISGHATLYWYQQILGQGPKLLIQFQNNGVVDDSQLPKDRFSAERLKGVDSTLKIQPAKLEDSAVYLCASSPALGTGGYEQYFGPGTRLTVT.

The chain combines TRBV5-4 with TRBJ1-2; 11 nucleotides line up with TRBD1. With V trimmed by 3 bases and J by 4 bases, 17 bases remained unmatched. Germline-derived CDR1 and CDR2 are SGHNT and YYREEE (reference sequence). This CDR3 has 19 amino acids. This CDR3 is CASSSLSLGQGAIGYGYTF. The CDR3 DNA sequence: TGTGCCAGCAGCTCACTTTCACTCGGACAGGGGGCTATTGGCTATGGCTACACCTTC.

CDR3 sequence: CASSESRLAYNEQFF. Written as DNA, the CDR3 is TGCGCCAGCAGTGAGTCGAGGCTAGCCTACAATGAGCAGTTCTTC. The chain uses TRBV10-2 and TRBJ2-1; D remains unclear. The CDR3 covers 15 residues. Germline CDR1 WSHSY, CDR2 SAAADI. V lost 0 bases to trimming and J lost 2 bases, with 8 bases between them.

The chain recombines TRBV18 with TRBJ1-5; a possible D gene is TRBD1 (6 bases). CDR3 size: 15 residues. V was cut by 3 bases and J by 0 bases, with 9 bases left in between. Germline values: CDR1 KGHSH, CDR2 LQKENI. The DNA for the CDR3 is TGTGCCAGCTCACCGGGGGACAATAGCAATCAGCCCCAGCATTTT. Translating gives CASSPGDNSNQPQHF. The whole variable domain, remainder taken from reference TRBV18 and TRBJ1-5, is NAGVMQNPRHLVRRRGQEARLRCSPMKGHSHVYWYRQLPEEGLKFMVYLQKENIIDESGMPKERFSAEFPKEGPSILRIQQVVRGDSAAYFCASSPGDNSNQPQHFGDGTRLSIL.

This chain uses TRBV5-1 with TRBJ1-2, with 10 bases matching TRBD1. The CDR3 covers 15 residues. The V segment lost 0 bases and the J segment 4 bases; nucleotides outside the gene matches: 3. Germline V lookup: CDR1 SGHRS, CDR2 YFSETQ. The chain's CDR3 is CASSLGTGGGYGYTF. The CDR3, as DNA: TGCGCCAGCAGCTTGGGGACAGGGGGAGGCTATGGCTACACCTTC.

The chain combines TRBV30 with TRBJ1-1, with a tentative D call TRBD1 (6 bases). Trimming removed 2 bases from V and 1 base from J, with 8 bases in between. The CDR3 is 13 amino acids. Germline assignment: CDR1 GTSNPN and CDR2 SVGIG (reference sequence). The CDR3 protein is CAWSPQGNTEAFF. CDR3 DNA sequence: TGTGCCTGGAGTCCACAGGGGAACACTGAAGCTTTCTTT.

Here the CDR3 reads CASTLGESYNEQFF. The CDR3 DNA reads as TGCGCCAGCACTCTAGGAGAGTCCTACAATGAGCAGTTCTTC. The gene calls are TRBV5-1 and TRBJ2-1; D call uncertain. This CDR3 has 14 residues. Trimming took off 6 bases at V and 1 base at J, with 11 bases between the two ends. Germline CDR1 and CDR2: SGHRS and YFSETQ.

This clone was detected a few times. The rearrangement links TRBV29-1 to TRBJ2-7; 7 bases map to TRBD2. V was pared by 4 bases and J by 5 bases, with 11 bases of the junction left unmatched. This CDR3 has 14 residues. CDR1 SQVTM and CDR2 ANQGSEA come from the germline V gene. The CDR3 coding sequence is TGCAGCGTTGTGTTCGGCGGGAGTTTCGACGAGCAGTACTTC. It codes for CSVVFGGSFDEQYF.

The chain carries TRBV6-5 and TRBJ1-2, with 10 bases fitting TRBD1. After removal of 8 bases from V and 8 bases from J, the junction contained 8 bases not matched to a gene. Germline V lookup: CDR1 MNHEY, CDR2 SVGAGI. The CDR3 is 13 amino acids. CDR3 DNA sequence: TGTGCCAGCTGGGACAGGGGTAGGGAGGGCTACACCTTC. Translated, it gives CASWDRGREGYTF.

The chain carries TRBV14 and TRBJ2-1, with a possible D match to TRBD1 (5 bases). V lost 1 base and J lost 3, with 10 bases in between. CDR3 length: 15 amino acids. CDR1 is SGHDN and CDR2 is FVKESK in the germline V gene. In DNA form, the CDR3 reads TGTGCCAGCAGCCAAGTGACAGTTCTCTACAATGAGCAGTTCTTC. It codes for CASSQVTVLYNEQFF.

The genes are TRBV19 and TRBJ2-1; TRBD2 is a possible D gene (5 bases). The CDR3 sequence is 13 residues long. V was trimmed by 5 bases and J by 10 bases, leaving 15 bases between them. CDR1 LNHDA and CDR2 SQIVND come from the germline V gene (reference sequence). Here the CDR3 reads CASSHLVTGEQFF. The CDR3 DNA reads TGTGCCAGTAGTCACCTGGTGACGGGAGAGCAGTTCTTC.

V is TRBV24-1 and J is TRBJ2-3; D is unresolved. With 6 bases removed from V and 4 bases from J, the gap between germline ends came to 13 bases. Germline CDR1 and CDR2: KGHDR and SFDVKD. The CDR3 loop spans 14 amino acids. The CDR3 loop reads CATSSAVLPDTQYF. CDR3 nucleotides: TGTGCCACCAGTTCGGCGGTTCTTCCAGATACGCAGTATTTT.